Presented here are 23 T cell receptor beta chains from one specimen sequenced in a study of blood T cell repertoires in COVID-19. The assay was immunoSEQ multiplex PCR, and TCRdb's table has in-frame clones only and misses some. Among about 210,000 clones listed, 82% were seen once. Input material: peripheral blood. The receptors originated from a woman aged 40 to 50 with acute or convalescent COVID-19.

This sequence joins TRBV3-1 (or the pseudogene TRBV3-2) and TRBJ1-4; 7 bases map to TRBD1. J gave up 8 bases and V 0 bases, and 3 bases lay outside the gene matches. CDR3 length: 14 residues. Germline V gives CDR1 LGHDT, CDR2 YNNKEL (reference sequence). DNA for the CDR3: TGTGCCAGCAGCCAAGAGGTCAGGGGGGAAAAACTGTTTTTT. It specifies CASSQEVRGEKLFF.

V is TRBV2 and J is TRBJ2-7; TRBD1 matches 9 bases. This CDR3 is 14 amino acids long. J gave up 3 bases and V 6 bases, and 6 bases lay outside the gene matches. The germline V gene has CDR1 SNHLY and CDR2 FYNNEI. This CDR3 is CASSRQGVDYEQYF. The DNA for the CDR3 is TGTGCCAGCAGCCGACAGGGGGTGGACTACGAGCAGTACTTC.

The V gene is TRBV6-5, the J gene TRBJ1-1, with D hard to call. This CDR3 has 12 amino acids. V dropped 7 bases and J dropped 4 bases, with 10 bases sitting between them. Per germline, CDR1 MNHEY and CDR2 SVGAGI. The CDR3 is CASTSGRTEAFF. The DNA of the CDR3 is TGTGCCAGCACCTCCGGTCGCACTGAAGCTTTCTTT.

This clone appeared a few times. The chain employs TRBV20-1 and TRBJ2-7; D is perhaps TRBD1 (5 bases). Germline-derived CDR1 and CDR2 are DFQATT and SNEGSKA (reference sequence). The CDR3 sequence is 16 residues long. V was clipped by 3 bases and J by 0 bases, with 18 bases between them. In DNA form, the CDR3 reads TGCAGTGCTAGTAAGAACCAGGGTAAAACCTCCTACGAGCAGTACTTC. It encodes CSASKNQGKTSYEQYF.

V usage is TRBV7-9 and J usage is TRBJ2-7, with D perhaps TRBD2 (6 bases). Trimming pared 0 bases from V and 0 bases from J, leaving 6 bases between. The CDR3 is made up of 14 amino acids. Germline loops: CDR1 SEHNR, CDR2 FQNEAQ (reference sequence). CDR3 sequence (DNA): TGTGCCAGCAGCTTAGCGGGGGGCTCCTACGAGCAGTACTTC. It encodes CASSLAGGSYEQYF.

The chain couples TRBV24-1 to TRBJ1-4, with no clear D. Germline V gene lookup returns CDR1 KGHDR and CDR2 SFDVKD. Trimming took 6 bases from V and 7 from J, leaving 11 bases between them. The CDR3 is 13 amino acids. The CDR3 DNA follows: TGTGCCACCAGTCGCCGGGCGGGTGAAAAACTGTTTTTT. As protein: CATSRRAGEKLFF.

This clone was picked up one time. The chain carries TRBV19 and TRBJ2-5; the D is unclear. The CDR3 extends over 14 amino acids. Germline V gene lookup returns CDR1 LNHDA and CDR2 SQIVND (reference sequence). V lost 5 bases and J 2 bases, leaving 12 bases between the germline ends. The CDR3 region is CASSLSGKQETQYF. The DNA for the CDR3 is TGTGCCAGTAGTTTGTCGGGTAAACAAGAGACCCAGTACTTC. The whole variable domain, filled in from reference TRBV19 and TRBJ2-5, reads DGGITQSPKYLFRKEGQNVTLSCEQNLNHDAMYWYRQDPGQGLRLIYYSQIVNDFQKGDIAEGYSVSREKKESFPLTVTSAQKNPTAFYLCASSLSGKQETQYFGPGTRLLVL.

A single count supports this clone. The rearrangement links TRBV30 to TRBJ2-1; TRBD2 matches at 9 bases. Looked up from germline, CDR1 is GTSNPN and CDR2 is SVGIG (reference sequence). The CDR3 is made up of 13 amino acids. V was clipped by 6 bases and J by 9 bases; unmatched bases: 9. CDR3: CACYAGGPFEQFF. The DNA for the CDR3 is TGTGCCTGCTACGCGGGAGGGCCCTTTGAGCAGTTCTTC. The variable domain in full, with the rest retrieved from reference TRBV30 and TRBJ2-1, is SQTIHQWPATLVQPVGSPLSLECTVEGTSNPNLYWYRQAAGRGLQLLFYSVGIGQISSEVPQNLSASRPQDRQFILSSKKLLLSDSGFYLCACYAGGPFEQFFGPGTRLTVL.

This clone has only one observation. The V call is TRBV2, the J call TRBJ2-5; 8 positions match TRBD1. Trimming cost V 8 bases and J 4 bases; bases outside gene matches: 3. Per the germline V gene, CDR1 is SNHLY and CDR2 is FYNNEI. There are 12 residues in the CDR3. The CDR3 DNA sequence: TGTGCCAGCGGACAGGGAAGAGAGACCCAGTACTTC. This sequence encodes CASGQGRETQYF.

As to this clone: The identical CDR3 is also encoded by other nucleotide sequences in the sample. This chain links TRBV6-1 with TRBJ2-7, with TRBD2 identical over 7 bases. The CDR3 is 14 amino acids. Trimming removed 3 bases from V and 1 base from J; junction bases left unmatched: 3. Germline V gene sequence: CDR1 MNHNS, CDR2 SASEGT. CDR3 protein: CASSEAGVSYEQYF. The DNA for the CDR3 is TGTGCCAGCAGTGAGGCGGGAGTGTCCTACGAGCAGTACTTC.

The chain joins TRBV27 to TRBJ2-2; TRBD2 matches at 8 bases. Per germline, CDR1 MNHEY and CDR2 SMNVEV (reference sequence). The length of the CDR3 is 18 residues. With V trimmed by 2 bases and J by 7 bases, 15 bases remained unmatched. CDR3 sequence reads: CASSLLSGGMAGSGELFF. The CDR3 nucleotides are TGTGCCAGCAGTTTACTGTCGGGGGGGATGGCAGGAAGCGGGGAGCTGTTTTTT.

There are many counts of this clone. This chain links TRBV9 with TRBJ2-1; the match to TRBD1 covers 9 bases. V shed 6 bases and J 8 bases; nucleotides not matched to a gene: 12. In germline, CDR1 is SGDLS, CDR2 YYNGEE. The CDR3 runs 15 residues. The CDR3 bases are TGTGCCAGCACCTTCCGGGACAGGGTTACCGATGAGCAGTTCTTC. It yields the protein CASTFRDRVTDEQFF.

The chain carries TRBV7-3 and TRBJ1-1; tentative D call: TRBD1 (6 bases). The CDR3 is 11 amino acids. Trimming cost V 6 bases and J 6 bases, with 8 bases left between them. Germline CDR1 is SGHTA and CDR2 is FQGTGA. The chain's CDR3 is CASSAGAEAFF. The DNA of the CDR3 is TGTGCCAGCAGTGCAGGGGCTGAAGCTTTCTTT. The full variable domain, its missing parts supplied by reference TRBV7-3 and TRBJ1-1, is GAGVSQTPSNKVTEKGKYVELRCDPISGHTALYWYRQSLGQGPEFLIYFQGTGAADDSGLPNDRFFAVRPEGSVSTLKIQRTERGDSAVYLCASSAGAEAFFGQGTRLTVV.

The chain is built from TRBV14 and TRBJ1-2, with TRBD1 matching 7 bases. CDR1 and CDR2 from the germline V gene are SGHDN and FVKESK. This CDR3 contains 13 residues. With 4 bases clipped from V and 3 bases from J, the junction kept 2 bases outside the gene matches. CDR3 nucleotide sequence: TGTGCCAGCAGCCCCGGACAGGACTATGGCTACACCTTC. Translated: CASSPGQDYGYTF.

This clone has a single count. The chain uses TRBV5-1 and TRBJ2-5, with 11 bases that match TRBD2. CDR3 size: 16 residues. The germline V gene has CDR1 SGHRS and CDR2 YFSETQ. The V segment lost 1 base and the J segment 5 bases; nucleotides outside the gene matches: 7. The CDR3 region is CASSLQLAGVGETQYF. DNA for the CDR3: TGCGCCAGCAGCTTGCAACTAGCGGGAGTAGGGGAGACCCAGTACTTC.

The chain is built from TRBV12-3 or TRBV12-4 and TRBJ1-2; tentatively, D is TRBD1 (5 bases). V was clipped by 3 bases and J by 4 bases, with 9 bases between them. The CDR3 contains 13 residues. DNA for the CDR3: TGTGCCAGCAGTTTTAGCAGGGCCTATGGCTACACCTTC. It is translated as CASSFSRAYGYTF.

The chain couples TRBV30 to TRBJ1-5; 12 positions agree with TRBD1. Germline values: CDR1 GTSNPN, CDR2 SVGIG (reference sequence). The CDR3 sequence is 16 residues long. The junction had 7 bases not matched to a gene; V was cut back by 0 bases and J by 7 bases. CDR3 sequence: CAWSVHGTGGRQPQHF. The CDR3 DNA reads TGTGCCTGGAGTGTACACGGGACAGGGGGCAGGCAGCCCCAGCATTTT.

Turning to this clone: The conserved phenylalanine or tryptophan normally closing the CDR3 is absent here, so this likely arose from a read error. The V and J genes are TRBV27 and TRBJ1-1; 10 nucleotides line up with TRBD1. CDR1 is MNHEY, CDR2 SMNVEV, per germline (reference sequence). This CDR3 is 16 amino acids long. V dropped 3 bases and J dropped 2; count of bases not matched to a gene: 6. The CDR3 is CASSFMRQGANTEAFS. Here the CDR3 DNA reads TGTGCCAGCAGTTTCATGCGACAGGGGGCCAACACTGAAGCTTTCTCT.

The chain is built from TRBV19 and TRBJ1-5; D remains unclear. The germline CDR1 and CDR2 sequences are LNHDA and SQIVND (reference sequence). CDR3 size: 15 residues. V lost 2 bases and J 2 bases, leaving 10 bases between the germline ends. The CDR3 protein is CASSISWGGNQPQHF. In DNA form, the CDR3 reads TGTGCCAGTAGTATATCTTGGGGAGGCAATCAGCCCCAGCATTTT.

The chain joins TRBV29-1 to TRBJ1-1; 7 bases line up with TRBD1. The CDR3 length is 16 residues. V lost 4 bases and J lost 0; bases outside the gene matches: 11. Germline loops: CDR1 SQVTM, CDR2 ANQGSEA. DNA of the CDR3: TGCAGCGTTGTTCCTGGGACAGTACCCATGAACACTGAAGCTTTCTTT. It yields the protein CSVVPGTVPMNTEAFF.

The chain has TRBV9 and TRBJ2-7; 13 bases fit TRBD2. The CDR3 is 15 residues long. The V segment lost 3 bases and the J segment 2 bases; nucleotides outside the gene matches: 2. Germline-derived CDR1 and CDR2 are SGDLS and YYNGEE. The CDR3 sequence is CASSGGLAGTYEQYF. In nucleotides, the CDR3 is TGTGCCAGCAGCGGGGGACTAGCGGGAACCTACGAGCAGTACTTC.

This chain uses TRBV6-2 or TRBV6-3 with TRBJ1-6; 10 nucleotides line up with TRBD1. The germline CDR1 and CDR2 sequences are MNHEY and SVGEGT. J gave up 9 bases and V 5 bases, and 7 bases lay outside the gene matches. The CDR3 runs 15 residues. CDR3 protein: CASSQPGQGSSPLHF. DNA for the CDR3: TGTGCCAGCAGTCAACCGGGACAGGGGTCTTCACCCCTCCACTTT.

The chain recombines TRBV9 with TRBJ1-2, with D possibly matching TRBD1 (5 bases). V lost 0 bases, J lost 3 bases, and 9 bases lay in between. CDR1 is SGDLS, CDR2 YYNGEE, per germline. The CDR3 is 14 amino acids. CDR3 coding DNA: TGTGCCAGCAGCGTAGGGGGCTCATACTATGGCTACACCTTC. As protein: CASSVGGSYYGYTF.